The T cell receptor (beta chain) under discussion was sequenced for a study of regulatory T cells in long-lasting Graves disease. Background on the study: In persistent Graves' disease, antithyroid drugs had been taken for over 5 years and TSH receptor antibodies stayed positive.

Time point in this sample: persistent/refractory GD, antithyroid drugs over 5 years with positive TRAb. Generation of the TCR library employed RNA extracted from PBMCs. General study results and limits: TRBV28 was favored in persistent disease, as were TRBJ1-2 and TRBJ2-5.

This clonotype was detected only a few times. Antigen specificity is unknown. Arm-PCR of CDR3 regions and iRepertoire HTBI primers were used to build TCR beta libraries. TCRdb ran MiXCR on the multiplex PCR reads and lists one entry per CDR3 protein. The sample lists 430,000 or so distinct CDR3 sequences, 21% occurring once. V lost 7 bases and J lost 6, with 10 bases in between. The CDR3 runs to 12 residues. The genes are TRBV12-3 or TRBV12-4 and TRBJ2-1; D is undetermined. The source is a female donor with Graves disease. The sequencing used peripheral blood mononuclear cells (PBMCs), collected when the disease was refractory, from a patient treated with antithyroid drugs. The CDR3 DNA reads TGTGCCAGCACTCGTCCGGGCAATGAGCAGTTCTTC. Its protein is CASTRPGNEQFF.